This T cell receptor (beta chain) was obtained from a study of cytomegalovirus exposure and HLA in healthy donors. CDR1 is MNHNY, CDR2 SVGAGI, per germline (reference sequence). This CDR3 contains 14 residues. The V end lost 9 bases, the J end lost 2 bases, and 16 bases lay between the germline ends. Study-level results: It was reported in a later analysis that an Asian-associated ancestry cluster showed fewer N-insertions than the approximately 690-donor mean.

PCR involved 60 Vbeta and 13 Jbeta primers. The repertoire was sequenced with immunoSEQ multiplex PCR; TCRdb's copy has only in-frame clones and lacks some. Among fewer than 200,000 clones listed, around 80% were seen once. In regard to this clone: What it recognizes is unknown.

This rearrangement joins TRBV6-6 to TRBJ1-1; D perhaps matches TRBD1 (5 bases). The material sequenced was PBMCs. The clonotype was recovered from a woman in her fifties or sixties in good health and CMV-seronegative. The chain's CDR3 is CASRGPGGNTEAFF. The CDR3 coding sequence is TGTGCCAGTCGCGGCCCCGGGGGTAACACTGAAGCTTTCTTT.